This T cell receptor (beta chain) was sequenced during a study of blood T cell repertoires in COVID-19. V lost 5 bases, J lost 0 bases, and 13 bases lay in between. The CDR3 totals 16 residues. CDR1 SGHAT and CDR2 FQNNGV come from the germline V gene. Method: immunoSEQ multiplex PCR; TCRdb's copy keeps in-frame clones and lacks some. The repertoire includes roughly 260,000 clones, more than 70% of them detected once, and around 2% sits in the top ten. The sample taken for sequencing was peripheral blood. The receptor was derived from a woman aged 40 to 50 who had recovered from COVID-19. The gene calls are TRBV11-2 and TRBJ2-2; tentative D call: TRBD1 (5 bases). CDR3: CASSPRGVANTGELFF. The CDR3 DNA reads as TGTGCCAGCAGCCCAAGGGGCGTCGCGAACACCGGGGAGCTGTTTTTT.